This T cell receptor (beta chain) came from a study of identical twins. The study's findings and limits: Fewer insertions characterized abundant cord blood beta clonotypes, whereas memory repertoires showed none.

Addition of a universal primer site occurred through template switching, and cDNA carried unique molecular identifiers. One entry per CDR3 protein, called by TCRdb with MiXCR from the 5' RACE reads. The data contain 500,000 or so distinct CDR3 sequences, 14% of them singletons. About this clonotype itself: The antigen remains undetermined.

The same sample was also studied in work on yellow fever vaccine responses in identical twins.

The origin of this receptor is a young woman in good health. Sequencing was carried out using CD4+ T cells sorted from blood.

In DNA form, the CDR3 reads TGCGCCAGCAGCTTGGCGTCCCGGGACAGCCAGCAGTACTTC. Residues: CASSLASRDSQQYF. This chain joins TRBV5-1 and TRBJ2-7, with TRBD1 matching 7 bases. Trimming removed 0 bases from V and 8 bases from J; junction bases left unmatched: 8. The CDR3 is 14 amino acids. Germline V lookup: CDR1 SGHRS, CDR2 YFSETQ.